The 14 T cell receptor beta chains listed next were all sequenced from one sample in a study of cytomegalovirus exposure and HLA in healthy donors. Vbeta (60) and Jbeta (13) primers were used in the PCR. Clones were read by immunoSEQ multiplex PCR, and TCRdb kept only the in-frame ones, dropping some. The sample includes about 140,000 clones, 61% seen only once; the top ten take about 1.8%. The sequenced sample consisted of PBMCs. The receptors derive from a male donor in good health and CMV-seronegative.

In the case of this clone: The junction differs from germline at one of its ends, possibly a read error. In the same sample, other DNA sequences code for this CDR3. CDR3 region: CASSWTDTNEKLFF. DNA for the CDR3: TGTGCCAGCAGCTGGACAGATACTAATGAAAAACTGTTTTTC. The chain recombines TRBV7-9 with TRBJ1-4; the D gene is possibly TRBD1 (6 bases). The germline CDR1 and CDR2 sequences are SEHNR and FQNEAQ (reference sequence). CDR3 length: 14 amino acids.

A note on this clone: Germline is not matched at one junction end, which may reflect a read error. V and J are TRBV19 and TRBJ2-4; 8 positions agree with TRBD1. This CDR3 contains 13 residues. Germline CDR1 is LNHDA and CDR2 is SQIVND (reference sequence). CDR3: CASSIGGTGRPVF. The CDR3 bases are TGTGCCAGTAGTATAGGAGGGACAGGTCGCCCGGTCTTC.

The chain employs TRBV7-2 and TRBJ1-6; TRBD1 is a possible D gene (6 bases). V gave up 5 bases and J gave up 8 bases, with 16 bases separating them. Germline CDR1 SGHTA, CDR2 FQGNSA. The CDR3 length is 15 residues. CDR3 in DNA: TGTGCCAGCAGCCCACAGAGGGGGGGCCATTCACCCCTCCACTTT. Its translation is CASSPQRGGHSPLHF.

There are a few counts of this clone. The chain couples TRBV6-4 to TRBJ2-7, with 8 bases matching TRBD1. The junction had 9 bases not matched to a gene; V was cut back by 2 bases and J by 6 bases. The CDR3 has 15 residues. Germline V CDR1 and CDR2: MRHNA, SNTAGT. CDR3 residues: CASSDEPTGVREQYF. CDR3 DNA sequence: TGTGCCAGCAGTGACGAACCGACAGGGGTTCGCGAGCAGTACTTC.

This chain joins TRBV9 and TRBJ1-2; TRBD1 matches 9 bases. This CDR3 is built from 15 residues. Germline trimming cut 1 base from V and 6 bases from J; bases unmatched to any gene: 7. Germline CDR1 is SGDLS and CDR2 is YYNGEE. CDR3 in amino acids: CASSVNDGTGNGYTF. The CDR3 DNA reads as TGTGCCAGCAGCGTAAACGACGGGACAGGGAATGGCTACACCTTC. Full variable domain (remainder filled in from reference TRBV9 and TRBJ1-2): DSGVTQTPKHLITATGQRVTLRCSPRSGDLSVYWYQQSLDQGLQFLIQYYNGEERAKGNILERFSAQQFPDLHSELNLSSLELGDSALYFCASSVNDGTGNGYTFGSGTRLTVV.

This clone showed up just a few times. J is TRBJ2-5 and V is TRBV7-8; 11 bases agree with TRBD2. The germline CDR1 and CDR2 sequences are SGHVS and FQNEAQ. The CDR3 is made up of 16 amino acids. Unmatched junction bases numbered 6, after V lost 5 bases and J lost 1 base. Written as DNA, the CDR3 is TGTGCCAGCAGCGAACTAGCGGGGGAGCCCCAAGAGACCCAGTACTTC. Translated, it gives CASSELAGEPQETQYF.

This clone was detected a few times. The V call is TRBV7-2, the J call TRBJ2-1; TRBD2 aligns across 7 bases. CDR1 is SGHTA and CDR2 is FQGNSA in the germline V gene. V was pared by 0 bases and J by 3 bases, with 5 bases of the junction left unmatched. The CDR3 sequence is 16 residues long. The CDR3 DNA follows: TGTGCCAGCAGCTTAGCGGGGGAGGGGTACTACAATGAGCAGTTCTTC. Protein sequence: CASSLAGEGYYNEQFF. Full variable domain (remainder filled in from reference TRBV7-2 and TRBJ2-1): GAGVSQSPSNKVTEKGKDVELRCDPISGHTALYWYRQSLGQGLEFLIYFQGNSAPDKSGLPSDRFSAERTGGSVSTLTIQRTQQEDSAVYLCASSLAGEGYYNEQFFGPGTRLTVL.

The V and J genes are TRBV11-2 and TRBJ1-1; D uncertain. The germline V and J ends were trimmed by 0 bases and 6 bases, with 14 bases remaining between them. The CDR3 runs 15 residues. From germline, CDR1 is SGHAT and CDR2 FQNNGV. In nucleotides, the CDR3 is TGTGCCAGCAGCTTAGAGGGTCCGGCGGGGTCTGAAGCTTTCTTT. Protein sequence: CASSLEGPAGSEAFF.

The rearrangement uses TRBV5-6 and TRBJ1-2; 7 nucleotides line up with TRBD1. Germline V CDR1 and CDR2: SGHDT, YYEEEE. V trimming: 0 bases; J trimming: 4 bases; junction bases outside the gene matches: 6. The CDR3 sequence is 15 residues long. This CDR3 is CASSLGDSLSYGYTF. CDR3 sequence (DNA): TGTGCCAGCAGCTTGGGGGACAGTTTATCCTATGGCTACACCTTC.

The chain is built from TRBV6-6 and TRBJ2-2, with TRBD2 identical over 9 bases. V lost 4 bases, J lost 0 bases, and 3 bases stayed unmatched. This CDR3 has 16 residues. The germline V gene encodes CDR1 MNHNY and CDR2 SVGAGI (reference sequence). The CDR3 protein is CASSWAGGTNTGELFF. CDR3 sequence (DNA): TGTGCCAGCAGTTGGGCGGGGGGGACGAACACCGGGGAGCTGTTTTTT.

This clone turned up a few times. The J gene is TRBJ1-1, the V gene TRBV19; 9 positions agree with TRBD1. Losses at the gene ends were 5 bases for V and 5 bases for J; bases not matched to a gene: 9. Germline CDR1 LNHDA, CDR2 SQIVND (reference sequence). The CDR3 loop spans 15 amino acids. The CDR3 DNA reads TGTGCCAGTAGTTTTGCACAGGGGGCTGGGACTGAAGCTTTCTTT. Residues: CASSFAQGAGTEAFF.

This chain joins TRBV28 and TRBJ1-2; tentatively, D is TRBD1 (6 bases). V lost 7 bases and J lost 4, with 13 bases in between. The CDR3 totals 13 residues. The germline V gene encodes CDR1 MDHEN and CDR2 SYDVKM. The CDR3, as DNA: TGTGCCAGCAATAAAGGGGGTCTCTATGGCTACACCTTC. Translating gives CASNKGGLYGYTF.

The rearrangement uses TRBV19 and TRBJ2-1, with 8 nucleotides matching TRBD2. Germline V lookup: CDR1 LNHDA, CDR2 SQIVND (reference sequence). V dropped 3 bases and J dropped 0; count of bases not matched to a gene: 1. CDR3 length: 15 residues. In DNA, the CDR3 is TGTGCCAGTAGTATTGGGACTAGCTCCTACAATGAGCAGTTCTTC. Amino acids: CASSIGTSSYNEQFF.

The chain uses TRBV7-8 and TRBJ1-4; D is ambiguous. This CDR3 contains 14 residues. Germline V lookup: CDR1 SGHVS, CDR2 FQNEAQ. V lost 4 bases to trimming and J lost 5 bases, with 11 bases between them. DNA of the CDR3: TGTGCCAGCAGCTCGGGGAGGGTCAATGAAAAACTGTTTTTT. Protein: CASSSGRVNEKLFF.